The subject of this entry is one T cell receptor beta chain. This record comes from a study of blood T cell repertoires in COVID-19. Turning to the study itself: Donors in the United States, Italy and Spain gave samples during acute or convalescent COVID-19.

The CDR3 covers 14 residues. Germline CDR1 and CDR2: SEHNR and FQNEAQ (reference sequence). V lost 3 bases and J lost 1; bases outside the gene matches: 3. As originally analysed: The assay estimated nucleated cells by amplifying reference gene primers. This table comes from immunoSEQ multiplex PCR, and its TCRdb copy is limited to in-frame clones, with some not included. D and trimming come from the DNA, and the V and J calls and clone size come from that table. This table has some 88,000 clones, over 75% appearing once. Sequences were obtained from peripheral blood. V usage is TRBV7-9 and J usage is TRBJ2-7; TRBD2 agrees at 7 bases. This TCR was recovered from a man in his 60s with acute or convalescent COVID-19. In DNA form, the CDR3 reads TGTGCCAGCAGCTTGGGGGAGGGTTCCTACGAGCAGTACTTC. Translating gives CASSLGEGSYEQYF.